This T cell receptor (beta chain) came from a study of blood T cell repertoires in COVID-19. The CDR3 runs to 15 residues. CDR1 and CDR2 (germline): LGHNA, YNFKEQ. V gave up 6 bases and J gave up 4 bases; unmatched junction bases: 6. Using immunoSEQ multiplex PCR, the repertoire was profiled, and TCRdb retains in-frame clones only, with some absent. The data show about 200,000 clones, with around 79% seen just once and 6% held by the top ten. Sequenced sample: peripheral blood. This chain connects TRBV4-2 to TRBJ1-5; 10 bases line up with TRBD1. The clonotype originates from a middle-aged woman with COVID-19, enrolled during active disease. In DNA, the CDR3 is TGTGCCAGCAGTTGGGGACAGGGGAGAAATCAGCCCCAGCATTTT. Protein sequence: CASSWGQGRNQPQHF.